A single sample gave rise to the 9 T cell receptor beta chains below, sequenced in a study of T cell responses to AZD1222 COVID-19 vaccine. Repertoires were generated with immunoSEQ multiplex PCR, while TCRdb's copy carries only in-frame clones and drops some. The top ten clones hold approximately 7.7% of a sample with roughly 200,000 clones, about 86% of them seen once. The sample was peripheral blood, taken on day 0 of AZD1222 vaccination. The receptors were sampled from an adult in good health.

V usage is TRBV27 and J usage is TRBJ1-1; D gene uncertain. The CDR3 extends over 13 amino acids. V dropped 7 bases and J dropped 5 bases, with 14 bases sitting between them. Germline V gene sequence: CDR1 MNHEY, CDR2 SMNVEV (reference sequence). The CDR3 loop reads CASKRGVGTEAFF. For the CDR3, the DNA is TGTGCCAGCAAACGGGGTGTCGGGACTGAAGCTTTCTTT.

The rearrangement joins TRBV2 to TRBJ1-2; 7 nucleotides line up with TRBD1. V dropped 4 bases and J dropped 3; count of bases not matched to a gene: 2. The CDR3 is 13 residues long. The germline CDR1 and CDR2 sequences are SNHLY and FYNNEI. The CDR3 region has the DNA TGTGCCAGCAGTGCTGGACAGGACTATGGCTACACCTTC. This codes for CASSAGQDYGYTF.

This chain joins TRBV30 and TRBJ2-1, with 7 bases matching TRBD1. Germline CDR1 reads GTSNPN; CDR2 reads SVGIG (reference sequence). The CDR3 contains 13 residues. V trimming: 5 bases; J trimming: 8 bases; junction bases outside the gene matches: 9. The CDR3: CAWGFDRDHEQFF. The CDR3 DNA is TGTGCCTGGGGTTTCGACAGGGACCATGAGCAGTTCTTC.

The chain has TRBV19 and TRBJ1-1; TRBD1 matches at 10 bases. CDR3 length: 15 amino acids. The V segment lost 4 bases and the J segment 1 base; nucleotides outside the gene matches: 3. CDR1 and CDR2 (germline): LNHDA, SQIVND (reference sequence). The CDR3 loop is CASSSDRGPNTEAFF. The CDR3 DNA sequence: TGTGCCAGTAGTAGCGACAGGGGGCCGAACACTGAAGCTTTCTTT.

This clone has more than one count but fewer than ten. This chain joins TRBV11-1 and TRBJ1-4; tentatively, D is TRBD1 (5 bases). Germline V gene data show CDR1 as SGHAT and CDR2 as FQDESV (reference sequence). The CDR3 length is 14 residues. V lost 3 bases, J lost 0 bases, and 5 bases lay in between. The CDR3 region has the DNA TGTGCCAGCAGCTTGACAGCAACTAATGAAAAACTGTTTTTT. Translation gives CASSLTATNEKLFF.

The sample holds one count of this clone. This rearrangement joins TRBV25-1 to TRBJ1-4; possible D gene TRBD1, 6 bases. CDR1 is MGHDK, CDR2 SYGVNS, per germline. This CDR3 region has 12 residues. V was trimmed by 4 bases and J by 8 bases, leaving 8 bases between them. The CDR3 DNA reads as TGTGCCAGCAGTGGGAGGGGGGAAAAACTGTTTTTT. Translated, it gives CASSGRGEKLFF.

This sequence joins TRBV7-2 and TRBJ2-5; the match to TRBD2 covers 8 bases. Unmatched junction bases numbered 4, after V lost 3 bases and J lost 1 base. Germline CDR1 and CDR2: SGHTA and FQGNSA. CDR3 length equals 15 residues. The CDR3 reads CASSLTGTSQETQYF. As DNA, the CDR3 is TGTGCCAGCAGCTTGACCGGGACTAGCCAAGAGACCCAGTACTTC.

This chain joins TRBV7-2 and TRBJ2-3, with D perhaps TRBD2 (5 bases). The V gene's germline CDR1 is SGHTA and CDR2 FQGNSA. The V end was cut by 1 base, the J end by 6 bases, with 11 bases between. The CDR3 sequence is 14 residues long. CDR3 region: CASSLGTGSDTQYF. Here the CDR3 DNA reads TGTGCCAGCAGCTTAGGGACGGGGTCGGATACGCAGTATTTT.

This chain links TRBV7-6 with TRBJ1-5, with a tentative D call TRBD1 (6 bases). Germline loops: CDR1 SGHVS, CDR2 FNYEAQ. The CDR3 length is 16 residues. V was pared by 0 bases and J by 6 bases, with 15 bases between. The CDR3 loop reads CASSLAAGAEGQPQHF. CDR3 bases: TGTGCCAGCAGCTTAGCGGCGGGGGCCGAAGGTCAGCCCCAGCATTTT.